This TCR beta chain came from a study of blood T cell repertoires in COVID-19 (dated by TCRdb to 2018 to 2020). Regarding the complete study: The collaborator samples originated in the United States, Italy and Spain and spanned the acute and convalescent phases of COVID-19. The material from the prospective study consisted of cDNA or gDNA derived from T cells, B-cell-depleted T cells, or PBMCs. Subjects who had been exposed to COVID-19, were actively infected with it, or had recovered from it provided the deeply sampled blood TCRbeta repertoires that made up the dataset. The repertoires were released in a freely available public database intended as a resource for research on the immune response to SARS-CoV-2. Samples came from the ongoing ImmuneRACE study (first 160 participants) plus 1,254 subjects from 6 global collaborators. The sample metadata nearly always contained a de-identified subject ID, COVID-19 status, age in years and sex. Where HLA class I and class II types were available, the types were taken from metadata supplied by the sample provider, not from assay-based typing. The paper as a whole reports these results and caveats: The amount of clinical and demographic metadata varied by source and participant and was provided uncurated.

In Seattle, one collaborating source enrolled patients while the infection was active and tracked those patients longitudinally over the course of disease. Whole blood was collected in K2EDTA tubes by collaborating institutions according to the institutions' own protocols. For TCRbeta analysis, collaborator samples were shipped as frozen whole blood, as isolated PBMCs, or as DNA extracted from either sample type. A remark on this clone: The antigen it binds to is not known. The input lacks base qualities; no much larger clone sits a single base away.

Compared with germline, V lacks 6 bases and J lacks 6 bases; bases without a gene match: 5. From the cysteine through the phenylalanine, the CDR3 covers 13 amino acids. The sequence is cut down to CDR3 DNA, 39 bases in frame from base 1. For CDR1 and CDR2, the germline V gene lists SGHTA and FQGNSA. TCRbeta CDR3 regions were amplified from genomic DNA using the immunoSEQ Assay, a bias-controlled multiplex PCR. Processing in the source paper ran as follows. Within the assay, amplification of reference gene primers was used to estimate how many nucleated cells each sample contained. Sequence reads were collapsed and filtered to measure the absolute abundance of every unique TCRbeta CDR3 rearrangement. For each sample, productive Simpson clonality was calculated by taking the square root of Simpson's diversity index across productive rearrangements. As stored in TCRdb, this immuneACCESS dataset retains in-frame rearrangements with V and J assigned. A fraction of the clones does not appear; measured against another copy, unresolved V genes explain less than half of the discrepancy, and the remainder lacks a known reason. That table is the source of V, J and clone size, and D and trimming were worked out from the DNA. This sample lists hundreds of thousands of clones; about 87% were detected once. The leading ten clones occupy about 6.9% of the sample.

The source of this sequence is a woman aged 50 to 60 with COVID-19, enrolled during active disease. This sequence uses TRBV7-2 and TRBJ1-1; 9 central nucleotides agree with TRBD1. The material sequenced was peripheral blood. The DNA is TGTGCCAGCAGGCGGACAGGGGTTCCTGAAGCTTTCTTT. This translates into CASRRTGVPEAFF.